Following are 31 T cell receptor beta chains from one sample sequenced in a study of T cell repertoires in cytomegalovirus infection. TCRdb re-called the reads with MiXCR, one entry per CDR3 protein. Seen here are more than 500,000 distinct CDR3 sequences, 16% observed once, and the top ten hold roughly a quarter. The material sequenced was CD8+ T cells from PBMCs. The receptors shown here come from a human donor in good health (CMV status not recorded). Some clones in this sample may be carry-over from other donors' samples.

The chain employs TRBV5-6 and TRBJ2-2, with a tentative D call TRBD2 (5 bases). The CDR3 extends over 15 amino acids. Germline-derived CDR1 and CDR2 are SGHDT and YYEEEE. Trimming took 4 bases from V and 0 from J, leaving 10 bases between them. CDR3 DNA: TGTGCCAGCAGCCCCGGGGTAGCGAACACCGGGGAGCTGTTTTTT. Translating it yields CASSPGVANTGELFF.

This clonotype was detected ten times or more. The chain joins TRBV7-2 to TRBJ2-1, with D possibly matching TRBD2 (6 bases). The V gene's germline CDR1 is SGHTA and CDR2 FQGNSA. The CDR3 sequence is 18 residues long. V was trimmed by 4 bases and J by 8 bases, leaving 27 bases between them. The CDR3 reads CASSYLPPAYDSGDEQFF. CDR3 nucleotide sequence: TGTGCCAGCAGCTACCTCCCCCCGGCCTACGATTCGGGGGATGAGCAGTTCTTC.

This clonotype was detected a few times. In DNA, the CDR3 is TGTGCCAGCAGCCTACGACTAGCGGGTATATACAATGAGCAGTTCTTC. It codes for CASSLRLAGIYNEQFF. This sequence joins TRBV14 and TRBJ2-1; 10 bases match TRBD2. J gave up 4 bases and V 4 bases, and 7 bases lay outside the gene matches. The germline gives CDR1 SGHDN, CDR2 FVKESK. The CDR3 length is 16 residues.

In this sample, this clonotype turned up many times. V gene TRBV7-6 combines with J gene TRBJ1-2, with 8 nucleotides matching TRBD1. This CDR3 spans 14 amino acids. CDR1 is SGHVS, CDR2 FNYEAQ, per germline. V was pared by 5 bases and J by 7 bases, with 9 bases of the junction left unmatched. The CDR3 loop reads CASSLGRGLRGYTF. In DNA form, the CDR3 reads TGTGCCAGCAGCCTCGGCAGGGGGCTTCGTGGCTACACCTTC.

The CDR3 reads CASSSPGETKNIQYF. CDR3 coding DNA: TGTGCCAGCAGCTCGCCGGGGGAGACCAAAAACATTCAGTACTTC. The chain employs TRBV7-9 and TRBJ2-4, with D possibly TRBD2 on 6 matching bases. The CDR3 loop spans 15 amino acids. Germline CDR1 reads SEHNR; CDR2 reads FQNEAQ (reference sequence). Trimming took off 4 bases at V and 2 bases at J, with 12 bases between the two ends. The complete variable domain, with remaining parts taken from reference TRBV7-9 and TRBJ2-4, reads DTGVSQNPRHKITKRGQNVTFRCDPISEHNRLYWYRQTLGQGPEFLTYFQNEAQLEKSRLLSDRFSAERPKGSFSTLEIQRTEQGDSAMYLCASSSPGETKNIQYFGAGTRLSVL.

This clonotype was detected only a few times. The rearrangement joins TRBV2 to TRBJ1-2; no clear D gene. Per the germline V gene, CDR1 is SNHLY and CDR2 is FYNNEI. Trimming took 8 bases from V and 6 from J, leaving 13 bases between them. The CDR3 sequence is 12 residues long. The CDR3 nucleotides are TGTGCCAGCCTAGGCAGCCGAGATGGCTACACCTTC. It specifies CASLGSRDGYTF.

Turning to this clonotype: An end of the junction differs from the germline gene, which may be a read error. V is TRBV6-1 and J is TRBJ1-4, with D tentatively TRBD1 (6 bases). The germline V gene has CDR1 MNHNS and CDR2 SASEGT. The CDR3 totals 12 residues. This CDR3 is CASTFNRERLFF. In nucleotides, the CDR3 is TGTGCCAGCACTTTCAACAGGGAAAGACTGTTTTTT.

The chain recombines TRBV3-1 with TRBJ2-2; 7 nucleotides agree with TRBD2. The CDR3 runs to 17 residues. V lost 0 bases to trimming and J lost 0 bases; unmatched junction nucleotides: 4. From germline, CDR1 is LGHDT and CDR2 YNNKEL (reference sequence). CDR3 loop: CASSQDTSGANTGELFF. CDR3 DNA: TGTGCCAGCAGCCAAGATACCAGCGGGGCGAACACCGGGGAGCTGTTTTTT.

Only a few counts were recorded for this clonotype. The rearrangement uses TRBV4-2 and TRBJ2-7; tentative D call: TRBD1 (6 bases). V was cut by 2 bases and J by 5 bases, with 10 bases left in between. The CDR3 has 13 amino acids. Germline CDR1 LGHNA, CDR2 YNFKEQ. The CDR3: CASSQQGHNEQYF. CDR3 nucleotides: TGTGCCAGCAGCCAACAGGGGCATAACGAGCAGTACTTC.

This clonotype was counted at least ten times. The gene calls are TRBV7-3 and TRBJ2-1; 7 bases are shared with TRBD1. CDR3 size: 16 residues. Trimming cost V 1 base and J 5 bases; bases outside gene matches: 8. Germline-derived CDR1 and CDR2 are SGHTA and FQGTGA. CDR3 region: CASSLIRQGRHNEQFF. The CDR3 nucleotides are TGTGCCAGCAGCTTAATCCGACAGGGTAGGCACAATGAGCAGTTCTTC.

In its sample, this clonotype was seen many times. CDR3 sequence (DNA): TGTGCCAGCAGAGAACAGGGCGACACTGAAGCTTTCTTT. This sequence encodes CASREQGDTEAFF. The chain uses TRBV27 and TRBJ1-1; tentative D call: TRBD1 (6 bases). Trimming pared 6 bases from V and 3 bases from J, leaving 11 bases between. Germline V gene lookup returns CDR1 MNHEY and CDR2 SMNVEV (reference sequence). This CDR3 spans 13 amino acids.

To note about this clonotype: Without the conserved terminal phenylalanine or tryptophan, this CDR3 likely stems from a read error. This chain connects TRBV7-6 to TRBJ2-1; 14 bases line up with TRBD2. Germline V gene data show CDR1 as SGHVS and CDR2 as FNYEAQ. The CDR3 covers 18 residues. CDR3 sequence (DNA): TGTGCAAGCAGCTTGACTAGCGGGAGGGCCTGGTCCTACAATGAGCAGTTCTTA. This codes for CASSLTSGRAWSYNEQFL.

The sample holds a few counts of this clonotype. The rearrangement links TRBV5-6 to TRBJ2-5; 9 bases align to TRBD1. The length of the CDR3 is 14 residues. Germline CDR1 reads SGHDT; CDR2 reads YYEEEE. Germline trimming cut 2 bases from V and 2 bases from J; bases unmatched to any gene: 1. For the CDR3, the DNA is TGTGCCAGCAGCTTCGGGACAGGGCAAGAGACCCAGTACTTC. It encodes CASSFGTGQETQYF.

This clonotype turned up a few times. The V call is TRBV7-9, the J call TRBJ2-1, with a weak D call TRBD2 (5 bases). This CDR3 is 13 amino acids long. V lost 2 bases and J 9 bases, leaving 11 bases between the germline ends. Germline V CDR1 and CDR2: SEHNR, FQNEAQ (reference sequence). The CDR3 nucleotides read TGTGCCAGCAGCTTACCACTAGGGATTGAGCAGTTCTTC. Translating it yields CASSLPLGIEQFF. Combining the CDR3 with reference TRBV7-9 and TRBJ2-1 gives the whole variable domain DTGVSQNPRHKITKRGQNVTFRCDPISEHNRLYWYRQTLGQGPEFLTYFQNEAQLEKSRLLSDRFSAERPKGSFSTLEIQRTEQGDSAMYLCASSLPLGIEQFFGPGTRLTVL.

The rearrangement links TRBV27 to TRBJ2-1; TRBD2 matches 8 bases. Trimming took 0 bases from V and 0 from J; bases not matched to a gene: 1. Germline V gene sequence: CDR1 MNHEY, CDR2 SMNVEV (reference sequence). This CDR3 is built from 16 residues. Here the CDR3 DNA reads TGTGCCAGCAGTTTATCACTAGCGGTCTCCTACAATGAGCAGTTCTTC. The encoded protein is CASSLSLAVSYNEQFF.

The rearrangement links TRBV5-6 to TRBJ2-5; no clear D gene. The CDR3 runs 16 residues. Trimming removed 5 bases at V and 4 bases at J, with 21 bases between. In germline, CDR1 is SGHDT, CDR2 YYEEEE. CDR3 loop: CASSEPRLPERETQYF. CDR3 coding DNA: TGTGCCAGCAGTGAACCGAGACTCCCGGAAAGAGAGACCCAGTACTTC. Full variable domain (remainder filled in from reference TRBV5-6 and TRBJ2-5): DAGVTQSPTHLIKTRGQQVTLRCSPKSGHDTVSWYQQALGQGPQFIFQYYEEEERQRGNFPDRFSGHQFPNYSSELNVNALLLGDSALYLCASSEPRLPERETQYFGPGTRLLVL.

This clonotype was detected only a few times. This sequence joins TRBV9 and TRBJ2-1; weak D call: TRBD2 (7 bases). CDR1 SGDLS and CDR2 YYNGEE come from the germline V gene. Trimming stripped 0 bases from V and 5 bases from J, with 9 bases between. CDR3 length: 14 amino acids. DNA for the CDR3: TGTGCCAGCAGCGTAGGAGGGGGGGACAATGAGCAGTTCTTC. Translated, it gives CASSVGGGDNEQFF.

This chain joins TRBV13 and TRBJ1-1; the D is unclear. CDR1 is PRHDT, CDR2 FYEKMQ, per germline (reference sequence). The CDR3 length is 14 residues. The germline V and J ends were trimmed by 5 bases and 4 bases, with 14 bases remaining between them. CDR3 sequence (DNA): TGTGCCAGCAGCCCACGTCCGTACGGCACTGAAGCTTTCTTT. Translating gives CASSPRPYGTEAFF.

This clonotype occurred once. V usage is TRBV7-2 and J usage is TRBJ2-7; D not certain. The CDR3 totals 14 residues. Germline V gene sequence: CDR1 SGHTA, CDR2 FQGNSA. V dropped 2 bases and J dropped 1 base, with 9 bases sitting between them. The CDR3: CASSLQNPSYEQYF. Written as DNA, the CDR3 is TGTGCCAGCAGCTTACAGAATCCTTCCTACGAGCAGTACTTC.

The V call is TRBV7-9, the J call TRBJ1-4; 9 bases are a match to TRBD1. The CDR3 covers 15 residues. Germline V lookup: CDR1 SEHNR, CDR2 FQNEAQ (reference sequence). V gave up 6 bases and J gave up 6 bases; unmatched junction bases: 8. The CDR3 sequence: CASRPTGTGYEKLFF. DNA of the CDR3: TGTGCCAGCAGACCAACCGGGACAGGGTATGAAAAACTGTTTTTT. The full variable domain, rest sourced from reference TRBV7-9 and TRBJ1-4, is DTGVSQNPRHKITKRGQNVTFRCDPISEHNRLYWYRQTLGQGPEFLTYFQNEAQLEKSRLLSDRFSAERPKGSFSTLEIQRTEQGDSAMYLCASRPTGTGYEKLFFGSGTQLSVL.

The chain carries TRBV18 and TRBJ1-1; the D is unclear. Trimming took off 1 base at V and 8 bases at J, with 11 bases between the two ends. Germline V gene data show CDR1 as KGHSH and CDR2 as LQKENI. This CDR3 comprises 13 residues. The CDR3 reads CASSPRIRLEAFF. Written as DNA, the CDR3 is TGTGCCAGCTCACCACGGATCAGATTAGAAGCTTTCTTT. The full variable domain, in which reference TRBV18 and TRBJ1-1 provide the parts outside the CDR3, is NAGVMQNPRHLVRRRGQEARLRCSPMKGHSHVYWYRQLPEEGLKFMVYLQKENIIDESGMPKERFSAEFPKEGPSILRIQQVVRGDSAAYFCASSPRIRLEAFFGQGTRLTVV.

The chain joins TRBV9 to TRBJ2-1; D perhaps matches TRBD2 (6 bases). This CDR3 is built from 15 residues. V lost 0 bases and J lost 10, with 17 bases in between. CDR1 and CDR2 from the germline V gene are SGDLS and YYNGEE. CDR3 protein: CASSVASGVGREQFF. As DNA, the CDR3 is TGTGCCAGCAGCGTAGCTTCGGGGGTAGGGAGGGAGCAGTTCTTC.

V usage is TRBV24-1 and J usage is TRBJ2-7, with 9 bases identical to TRBD1. CDR3 length equals 16 residues. Trimming cost V 2 bases and J 0 bases; bases outside gene matches: 4. Germline CDR1 KGHDR, CDR2 SFDVKD. CDR3 sequence reads: CATSDSGQGVSYEQYF. The CDR3 DNA reads as TGTGCCACCAGTGATTCGGGACAGGGAGTCTCCTACGAGCAGTACTTC.

This clonotype was detected a few times. The chain combines TRBV7-3 with TRBJ1-2; TRBD1 matches at 8 bases. V was clipped by 5 bases and J by 1 base; unmatched bases: 15. The CDR3 totals 18 residues. The germline CDR1 and CDR2 sequences are SGHTA and FQGTGA. The DNA of the CDR3 is TGTGCCAGCAGCAAAGACAGGCGGACAGGGAAAAGTAACTATGGCTACACCTTC. Residues: CASSKDRRTGKSNYGYTF.

This clonotype was seen just once. The rearrangement links TRBV9 to TRBJ2-1; TRBD1 might be the D (5 bases). Germline V gives CDR1 SGDLS, CDR2 YYNGEE. V lost 0 bases and J 9 bases, leaving 13 bases between the germline ends. CDR3 size: 14 residues. This CDR3 is CASSVGAGKSEQFF. The DNA of the CDR3 is TGTGCCAGCAGCGTAGGGGCAGGGAAGAGTGAGCAGTTCTTC.

V gene TRBV5-4 combines with J gene TRBJ1-1; D not resolved. Per germline, CDR1 SGHNT and CDR2 YYREEE (reference sequence). V lost 5 bases, J lost 0 bases, and 17 bases lay in between. The CDR3 is 16 amino acids. CDR3: CASRDLSIGLNTEAFF. The CDR3, as DNA: TGTGCCAGCAGAGACCTCTCTATAGGACTGAACACTGAAGCTTTCTTT. Drawing the rest from reference TRBV5-4 and TRBJ1-1, the complete variable domain is ETGVTQSPTHLIKTRGQQVTLRCSSQSGHNTVSWYQQALGQGPQFIFQYYREEENGRGNFPPRFSGLQFPNYSSELNVNALELDDSALYLCASRDLSIGLNTEAFFGQGTRLTVV.

The V gene is TRBV19, the J gene TRBJ1-2, with 8 positions matching TRBD1. After removal of 7 bases from V and 5 bases from J, the junction contained 9 bases not matched to a gene. The CDR3 length is 14 residues. Germline V gene sequence: CDR1 LNHDA, CDR2 SQIVND (reference sequence). The CDR3 coding sequence is TGTGCCAGTAAGGTGACAGGGGAGGGTTATGGCTACACCTTC. This translates into CASKVTGEGYGYTF.

This clonotype showed up just a few times. V and J are TRBV27 and TRBJ2-7; D may be TRBD1 (6 bases). CDR1 MNHEY and CDR2 SMNVEV come from the germline V gene (reference sequence). V lost 8 bases to trimming and J lost 4 bases, with 15 bases between them. The CDR3 is made up of 13 amino acids. CDR3 in amino acids: CASCRQVGYEQYF. In nucleotides, the CDR3 is TGTGCCAGCTGTCGACAGGTGGGATACGAGCAGTACTTC.

This clonotype has only a few counts. The genes are TRBV9 and TRBJ2-7; D not certain. The CDR3 extends over 15 amino acids. Germline values: CDR1 SGDLS, CDR2 YYNGEE. V lost 3 bases and J 5 bases, leaving 18 bases between the germline ends. In DNA, the CDR3 is TGTGCCAGCAGCGGTGTTGACGGACCAGTCAACGAGCAGTACTTC. This sequence encodes CASSGVDGPVNEQYF.

This clonotype was counted ten times or more. This sequence joins TRBV7-9 and TRBJ2-7; 7 positions agree with TRBD1. The V and J ends lost 7 bases and 3 bases, in that order; junction bases with no gene match: 9. This CDR3 spans 14 amino acids. Germline V CDR1 and CDR2: SEHNR, FQNEAQ (reference sequence). The CDR3 reads CASTPTGALYEQYF. The CDR3 region has the DNA TGTGCCAGCACGCCCACAGGGGCTCTCTACGAGCAGTACTTC.

This clonotype has only a few counts. The gene calls are TRBV20-1 and TRBJ2-3, with 9 bases lining up with TRBD2. The CDR3 sequence is 15 residues long. Per the germline V gene, CDR1 is DFQATT and CDR2 is SNEGSKA (reference sequence). The V gene end was trimmed by 0 bases and the J gene end by 3 bases; junction bases not matched to a gene: 4. For the CDR3, the DNA is TGCAGTGCTAGAGATCGAGCGGGAGGTACAGATACGCAGTATTTT. Its translation is CSARDRAGGTDTQYF.